These T cell receptor beta chains were read from a single sample in a study of T cell repertoires in aging, cancer and after chemotherapy. TCRdb reprocessed the multiplex PCR reads via MiXCR and lists one record per CDR3 protein. The repertoire consists of just under 2,500 distinct CDR3 sequences, with roughly 24% occurring once and the leading ten covering around 10%. Material for sequencing was blood. Every receptor here comes from a human donor with a solid tumor. Both conserved end residues are part of each CDR3. A D gene is named only where the DNA matches it firmly. Only part of the rows carry a size: once, few, many, or a class if the clone is expanded.

>TRBV7-9|medium-sized|TRBJ2-7|NA
TGTGCCAGCAGTCGTACGGGGCAGGGGAACTACGAGCAGTACTTC
CASSRTGQGNYEQYF
>TRBV5-6|few|TRBJ2-7|NA
TGTGCCAGCAGCTTGAGGGACCCCAACTACGAGCAGTACTTC
CASSLRDPNYEQYF
>TRBV12-3/TRBV12-4|few|TRBJ2-1|TRBD2
TGTGCCAGCAGAGGACTAGCCAATGAGCAGTTCTTC
CASRGLANEQFF
>TRBV5-1|NA|TRBJ2-7|NA
TGCGCCAGCAGCTTGGCAGGCCTCGGGGGGCGTAGCTCCTACGAGCAGTACTTC
CASSLAGLGGRSSYEQYF
>TRBV12-3/TRBV12-4|NA|TRBJ1-3|NA
TGTGCCAGCAGGCGTACAGGGTCTGGAAACACCATATATTTT
CASRRTGSGNTIYF
>TRBV10-1|NA|TRBJ2-5|NA
TGCGCCAGCAGTGGGCCGAGCGAAGAGACCCAGTACTTC
CASSGPSEETQYF
>TRBV4-1|few|TRBJ2-7|NA
TGCGCCAGCAGCCAAGATGCCACTCAGATGAACGAGCAGTACTTC
CASSQDATQMNEQYF
>TRBV4-3|NA|TRBJ1-2|NA
TGCGCCAGCAGCCAAGAGTCTGTCGGGGGCTACACCTTC
CASSQESVGGYTF
>TRBV6-2/TRBV6-3|NA|TRBJ2-2|NA
TGTGCCAGCAGTTACTCGACTAGCACCGGGGAGCTGTTTTTT
CASSYSTSTGELFF
>TRBV12-3/TRBV12-4|few|TRBJ2-2|NA
TGTGCCACCGAGTCACCAGGGGGGCCGAACGGGGAGCTGTTTTTT
CATESPGGPNGELFF
>TRBV5-6|NA|TRBJ1-3|NA
TGTGCCAGCAGCTTGGGAGACCGACGAAACACCATATATTTT
CASSLGDRRNTIYF
>TRBV4-2|few|TRBJ2-1|TRBD2
TGTGCCAGCAGCCAAGAGCGGGGGGACTACAATGAGCAGTTCTTC
CASSQERGDYNEQFF
>TRBV13|few|TRBJ1-2|NA
TGTGCCAGCAGGGCGAAGGGGGGGGCCCATAACACTGATTATGGCTACACCTTC
CASRAKGGAHNTDYGYTF
>TRBV4-3|few|TRBJ2-5|NA
TGCGCCAGCAGCTACGACAGACAAGAGACCCAGTACTTC
CASSYDRQETQYF
>TRBV12-3/TRBV12-4|NA|TRBJ1-5|TRBD1
TGTGCCAGCAGTGGACAGGTGGATCAGCCCCAGCATTTT
CASSGQVDQPQHF
>TRBV11-3|medium-sized|TRBJ2-1|NA
TGTGCCAGCAGCGAATGGGACAATGAGCAGTTCTTC
CASSEWDNEQFF
>TRBV15|few|TRBJ2-5|NA
TGTGCCACCAGCAGAGTTTCTGAACAAGAGACCCAGTACTTC
CATSRVSEQETQYF
>TRBV6-5|few|TRBJ1-2|TRBD1
TGTGCCAGCAGTGCATCGACAGGGTCGATGGGCTACACCTTC
CASSASTGSMGYTF
>TRBV6-7|few|TRBJ2-5|TRBD1
TGTGCCAGCAGGATAGACAGGGACCAAGAGACCCAGTACTTC
CASRIDRDQETQYF
>TRBV6-2/TRBV6-3|few|TRBJ2-4|NA
TGTGCTACGAGCTTTACCAAAAACATTCAGTACTTC
CATSFTKNIQYF
>TRBV18|NA|TRBJ2-7|TRBD1
TGTGCCAGCTCACCCCCCGGGGTACAGGGGTTCCACGAGCAGTACTTC
CASSPPGVQGFHEQYF
>TRBV11-3|NA|TRBJ2-5|NA
TGTGCCAGCAGCTTAGTATATGGGAGCGGAAGGGAGACCCAGTACTTC
CASSLVYGSGRETQYF
>TRBV5-1|NA|TRBJ2-1|NA
TGCGCCAGCAGCCCCCTGCTGGGGTGGGTCAGGTCCTACAATGAGCAGTTCTTC
CASSPLLGWVRSYNEQFF
>TRBV10-3|NA|TRBJ2-7|NA
TGTGCCAACAGTGAGGTACTGGGACCGAGGCAGGGATCCTACGAGCAGTACTTC
CANSEVLGPRQGSYEQYF
>TRBV27|few|TRBJ1-5|NA
TGTGCCAGCAGTCGGCAGGTCAATCAGCCCCAGCATTTT
CASSRQVNQPQHF
>TRBV11-2|NA|TRBJ1-1|NA
TGTGCCAGCAGCCTCCGACGACGGAGCGACATGAACACTGAAGCTTTCTTT
CASSLRRRSDMNTEAFF
>TRBV4-1|NA|TRBJ1-4|NA
TGCGCCAGCAGCCAAGGGATTTGGGGAAGAGGCGAAAAACTGTTTTTT
CASSQGIWGRGEKLFF
>TRBV9|NA|TRBJ1-1|TRBD1
TGTGCCAGCAGCTACCAGGGGACAGGGATGAACACTGAAGCTTTCTTT
CASSYQGTGMNTEAFF
>TRBV10-1|few|TRBJ2-5|NA
TGCGCCAGCAGTAAAGGTTCCGGCAACCAAGAGACCCAGTACTTC
CASSKGSGNQETQYF
>TRBV20-1|NA|TRBJ2-1|TRBD2
TGCAGTGCCATAGCGGGGGCCCCCTACAATGAGCAGTTCTTC
CSAIAGAPYNEQFF
>TRBV4-1|few|TRBJ2-2|NA
TGCGCCAGCAGCCGCCCTGGAAGAGGGGAGCTGTTTTTT
CASSRPGRGELFF
>TRBV29-1|large|TRBJ2-5|NA
TGCAGCGTCGCAACAGGGGAGACCCAGTACTTC
CSVATGETQYF
>TRBV5-6|medium-sized|TRBJ2-3|TRBD2
TGTGCCAGCAGCTTGTGGGCTAGCGGGGGGACCACAGATACGCAGTATTTT
CASSLWASGGTTDTQYF
>TRBV27|NA|TRBJ1-1|NA
TGTGCCAGCAGTTTAAACAGGGCCAACACTGAAGCTTTCTTT
CASSLNRANTEAFF
>TRBV7-3|few|TRBJ2-5|NA
TGTGCCAGCAGCTTAAATCACCTCAAAGAGACCCAGTACTTC
CASSLNHLKETQYF
>TRBV6-5|few|TRBJ2-2|TRBD2
TGTGCCAGCAGGTTGGGGGGGTACACCGGGGAGCTGTTTTTT
CASRLGGYTGELFF
>TRBV7-6|large|TRBJ2-3|NA
TGTGCCAGCAGCCACCGCACAGATACGCAGTATTTT
CASSHRTDTQYF
>TRBV10-3|NA|TRBJ2-7|NA
TGTGCCATCAGTCAGGGAAGCTCCTACGAGCAGTACTTC
CAISQGSSYEQYF
>TRBV5-5|NA|TRBJ1-1|NA
TGTGCCAGCAGCTTGACACCAAACACTGAAGCTTTCTTT
CASSLTPNTEAFF
>TRBV20-1|large|TRBJ2-1|NA
TGCAGTGCTAGCCCCTACAATGAGCAGTTCTTC
CSASPYNEQFF
>TRBV7-9|few|TRBJ2-5|NA
TGTGCCAGCAGCTTAGTTGCCGCGCGGGAGACCCAGTACTTC
CASSLVAARETQYF
>TRBV4-3|NA|TRBJ2-2|TRBD2
TGCGCCAGCAGCCAAGACCCTAGCGGGGGGGGGAACACCGGGGAGCTGTTTTTT
CASSQDPSGGGNTGELFF
>TRBV7-9|NA|TRBJ1-1|TRBD1
TGTGCCAGCAGCTCCCGGACAGGGACGAACACTGAAGCTTTCTTT
CASSSRTGTNTEAFF
>TRBV11-2|few|TRBJ1-2|NA
TGTGCCAGCAGGGCGGGATGGGGCTACACCTTC
CASRAGWGYTF
>TRBV30|large|TRBJ2-1|TRBD2
TGTGCCTGGAGTCCCCTGGGGACTAGCAGCAATGAGCAGTTCTTC
CAWSPLGTSSNEQFF
>TRBV11-2|medium-sized|TRBJ1-4|NA
TGTGCCAGCAGCCCGTTAGTGACCGAAAAACTGTTTTTT
CASSPLVTEKLFF
>TRBV20-1|NA|TRBJ2-2|TRBD1
TGCAGTGCGGAAACGCCGGGACAGGGGGACTCCGGGGAGCTGTTTTTT
CSAETPGQGDSGELFF
>TRBV6-2/TRBV6-3|few|TRBJ1-1|NA
TGTGCCAGCAGTTACGACACTGAAGCTTTCTTT
CASSYDTEAFF
>TRBV12-3/TRBV12-4|few|TRBJ1-1|NA
TGTGCCAGCAGTCCCATCACAGGGAACACTGAAGCTTTCTTT
CASSPITGNTEAFF
>TRBV6-5|medium-sized|TRBJ1-2|TRBD1
TGTGCCAGCAGTAGCCCCGGGACAGCTTATGGCTACACCTTC
CASSSPGTAYGYTF
>TRBV7-2|NA|TRBJ1-1|TRBD1
TGTGCCAGCAGTAGGGGACAGGGGGCTGGGCGGAGCACTGAAGCTTTCTTT
CASSRGQGAGRSTEAFF
>TRBV27|medium-sized|TRBJ1-6|NA
TGTGCCAGCAGTTACGGTGATTATAATTCACCCCTCCACTTT
CASSYGDYNSPLHF